This T cell receptor (beta chain) was captured in a study of blood T cell repertoires in COVID-19. Study-wide background: Sources were T cells, B-cell-depleted T cells, or PBMCs; the material itself was cDNA or gDNA.

Original handling: Estimates of nucleated cell counts were drawn from the amplification of reference gene primers. Profiling relied on immunoSEQ multiplex PCR, and the TCRdb table lists in-frame clones only, not all of them. V and J calls and clone size are given by that table; D and trimming were obtained from the DNA. The sample includes hundreds of thousands of clones, 90% of them seen just once. V was clipped by 11 bases and J by 5 bases; unmatched bases: 10. The CDR3 sequence is 14 residues long. Germline V gives CDR1 MRHNA, CDR2 SNTAGT. The sample taken for sequencing was PBMCs or T cells enriched from blood (not recorded which). The origin of this receptor is a man aged 25-45 years who had been exposed to COVID-19. This rearrangement joins TRBV6-4 to TRBJ2-7, with 12 bases identical to TRBD2. The CDR3 here is CAPSLAGGHNEQYF. Here the CDR3 DNA reads TGTGCCCCGTCCCTAGCGGGGGGGCACAACGAGCAGTACTTC.